These T cell receptor beta chains were read from a single sample in a study of blood T cell repertoires in COVID-19. The method was immunoSEQ multiplex PCR; TCRdb's version includes in-frame clones alone and lacks a portion of them. Of approximately 66,000 clones in the sample, about 89% were seen once. The sequencing input was peripheral blood. Source of these receptors: a man aged 55 to 70 with acute or convalescent COVID-19. The CDR3 runs from the conserved cysteine through the conserved F or W.

v_gene	j_gene	CDR3aa
TRBV30	TRBJ2-7	CAWTRDSFSEQYF
TRBV7-9	TRBJ2-1	CASSFTQTLNEQFF
TRBV25-1	TRBJ2-7	CASSDSSGNIYEQYF
TRBV11-2	TRBJ2-7	CASSLVLSYEQYF
TRBV5-1	TRBJ2-3	CASSLASPDTQYF
TRBV4-3	TRBJ1-2	CASSPSGGKGYGYTF
TRBV5-4	TRBJ1-2	CASTLPQGADGYTF
TRBV14	TRBJ2-5	CASSQPGGGETQYF
TRBV7-8	TRBJ2-1	CASSTTEINNEQFF
TRBV18	TRBJ1-2	CASSPSGQAKGLGGYTF
TRBV27	TRBJ1-6	CASSLGQGGNSPLHF